These T cell receptor beta chains were read from a single sample in a study of blood T cell repertoires in COVID-19. Some clones are missing from TCRdb's copy, which holds only in-frame ones; the method was immunoSEQ multiplex PCR. The sample includes 95,000 to 100,000 clones, around 85% of them seen just once. The sample comprised peripheral blood. The receptors here all came from a woman aged 70 to 79 with active or convalescent COVID-19. The CDR3 runs from the conserved cysteine through the conserved F or W.

J gene,CDR3 length,V gene,CDR3 protein
TRBJ1-6,17,TRBV21-1,CASPGDRGRSYNSPLHF
TRBJ2-5,14,TRBV9,CASSVGRGQETQYF
TRBJ2-3,16,TRBV28,CASSDPGRERADTQYF
TRBJ2-3,15,TRBV28,CASSHGSGARDTQYF
TRBJ1-4,18,TRBV12-2,CASRLVEKKPATNEKLFF
TRBJ2-7,15,TRBV4-1,CASSQDLGGSYEQYF
TRBJ1-1,18,TRBV10-3,CAISEGSGGYQSNTEAFF
TRBJ1-2,11,TRBV5-4,CASSSSMGYTF
TRBJ2-7,11,TRBV10-2,CASSEPPVQYF
TRBJ1-1,13,TRBV2,CASRGTGNTEAFF
TRBJ2-7,12,TRBV29-1,CSVGTSSYEQYF
TRBJ2-5,17,TRBV7-6,CASTMFAGTSGIETQYF
TRBJ2-7,15,TRBV5-1,CASSLGLGPSDEQYF
TRBJ2-5,13,TRBV5-1,CASSSPGGETQYF
TRBJ2-2,15,TRBV28,CASSSSQVDTGELFF
TRBJ2-1,14,TRBV5-8,CASSLGVSYNEQFF
TRBJ2-7,14,TRBV25-1,CASSDGKGLGKQYF
TRBJ2-1,16,TRBV4-2,CASSQVPGQAHNEQFF
TRBJ2-1,13,TRBV6-5,CASRIPGGNEQFF
TRBJ2-7,12,TRBV14,CASRDNSYEQYF
TRBJ1-2,14,TRBV5-1,CASSSGTPGDGYTF
TRBJ2-4,14,TRBV5-1,CASSPGLATNIQYF
TRBJ2-4,14,TRBV10-2,CASRPRQGLNIQYF
TRBJ1-3,13,TRBV7-9,CASSFQVGNTIYF
TRBJ2-4,15,TRBV19,CASSLAASMFDIQYF
TRBJ1-2,13,TRBV3-1/TRBV3-2,CASSQGDGNGYTF
TRBJ1-5,16,TRBV19,CASSIGGTGGNQPQHF
TRBJ2-1,15,TRBV10-3,CAIGSGTGSFNEQFF
TRBJ2-7,15,TRBV25-1,CASSQGLHGGYEQYF
TRBJ2-7,14,TRBV7-2,CASSLGGDSYEQYF
TRBJ2-7,18,TRBV5-4,CASKGRPLSSVYSYEQYF
TRBJ1-1,14,TRBV7-8,CASSFGQVNTEAFF
TRBJ1-2,14,TRBV5-1,CASSLQGANYGYTF
TRBJ2-5,15,TRBV5-1,CASSPQGANQETQYF
TRBJ2-1,15,TRBV5-4,CASSLEPRGDNEQFF
TRBJ2-5,14,TRBV24-1,CATSAPTGVETQYF
TRBJ1-6,13,TRBV15,CATSRGQNSPLHF
TRBJ1-1,16,TRBV5-1,CASSPYDWGGNTEAFF
TRBJ2-1,17,TRBV7-2,CASSPTRGLAGGNEQFF
TRBJ2-7,13,TRBV30,CAWRPDRVEEQYF
TRBJ2-1,15,TRBV28,CASRHPGLSLNEQFF
TRBJ2-1,15,TRBV10-3,CAISSQGASSLEQFF
TRBJ1-1,14,TRBV18,CASSPNTGNTEAFF
TRBJ1-2,14,TRBV28,CASRKDRGVYGYTF